This T cell receptor (beta chain) originates from a study of metastatic and nonmetastatic thyroid tumors. Study-wide background: The authors compared repertoires across blood and tumor or nodule tissue from malignant and benign thyroid patients.

Prior to thyroid surgery, none of the patients had received any treatment. Study conclusions and caveats: Malignant tumors reportedly showed significantly higher TCR beta diversity than benign nodules in both blood and tumor.

This clone was recorded many times. Its antigen is undetermined. Per the authors' pipeline: A papillary thyroid cancer distant-metastasis classifier was built from CDR3 differences across clinicopathological groups. With MiXCR, TCRdb called clones anew from the PCR reads. These V and J calls originate from TCRdb's pipeline instead of the authors' own analysis. The table has some 83,000 clones, around 13% seen once; the top ten hold 8.5% to 10%. Germline-derived CDR1 and CDR2 are MNHEY and SMNVEV (reference sequence). V was shortened by 3 bases and J by 1 base, with 4 bases between the two germline ends. CDR3 size: 14 residues.

The receptor was isolated from a female donor with papillary thyroid cancer or a benign thyroid nodule (not recorded which). Some clones in this sample may be carry-over from other donors' samples. V and J are TRBV27 and TRBJ1-6, with D unclear. The sequenced sample was tumor tissue. The CDR3 nucleotides are TGTGCCAGCAGTTTCAGGTCCTATAATTCACCCCTCCACTTT. Its protein product is CASSFRSYNSPLHF.